The 23 T cell receptor beta chains in this list originate from one sample, sequenced in a study of blood T cell repertoires in COVID-19. Assay: immunoSEQ multiplex PCR; the TCRdb copy retains only in-frame clones and omits some. The sample has approximately 220,000 clones, around four fifths seen once. Sequenced input: peripheral blood. The receptors here all came from a woman between 40 and 50 years old with active or convalescent COVID-19.

This clone has just one count. The chain recombines TRBV10-3 with TRBJ2-7; 9 bases agree with TRBD1. The J segment lost 3 bases and the V segment lost 7 bases, leaving 7 bases of the junction unmatched. Germline V CDR1 and CDR2: ENHRY, SYGVKD. The length of the CDR3 is 14 residues. DNA for the CDR3: TGTGCCATCAAGGCTGGGACAGGGAGCTACGAGCAGTACTTC. This codes for CAIKAGTGSYEQYF.

The chain links TRBV10-3 to TRBJ1-6; D remains ambiguous. The CDR3 extends over 16 amino acids. Between the trimmed V and J ends, which lost 0 bases and 0 bases, there was a span of 6 bases. Germline CDR1 ENHRY, CDR2 SYGVKD. The CDR3 protein is CAISESRSSYNSPLHF. The CDR3 bases are TGTGCCATCAGTGAGTCTAGGAGCTCCTATAATTCACCCCTCCACTTT.

This sequence joins TRBV11-3 and TRBJ2-3; TRBD2 is a possible D gene (6 bases). CDR3 length: 12 amino acids. Germline assignment: CDR1 SGHNT and CDR2 YENEEA. V dropped 7 bases and J dropped 4 bases, with 9 bases sitting between them. The CDR3 DNA follows: TGTGCCAGCACCCCTAGCGCAGATACGCAGTATTTT. It specifies CASTPSADTQYF.

The J gene is TRBJ1-2, the V gene TRBV6-4; the match to TRBD1 covers 9 bases. Germline values: CDR1 MRHNA, CDR2 SNTAGT. The CDR3 covers 15 residues. The J segment lost 11 bases and the V segment lost 6 bases, leaving 16 bases of the junction unmatched. This CDR3 reads CASSATPGQGGRYTF. Here the CDR3 DNA reads TGTGCCAGCAGCGCAACCCCGGGACAGGGAGGCCGGTACACCTTC.

This clone was observed a few times. V and J are TRBV4-1 and TRBJ1-5, with 9 bases that match TRBD1. Germline trimming cut 3 bases from V and 5 bases from J; bases unmatched to any gene: 11. The CDR3 contains 17 residues. Looked up from germline, CDR1 is MGHRA and CDR2 is YSYEKL. CDR3 in DNA: TGCGCCAGCAGCCACCGATTGACAGGGGGAGCGGATCAGCCCCAGCATTTT. Translation gives CASSHRLTGGADQPQHF.

The rearrangement links TRBV10-3 to TRBJ2-1; the D gene is possibly TRBD2 (7 bases). The CDR3 spans 16 residues. Germline V gene lookup returns CDR1 ENHRY and CDR2 SYGVKD. V was trimmed by 3 bases and J by 1 base, leaving 13 bases between them. The CDR3 DNA reads as TGTGCCATCAGTGACCCCCGGGGGGCGTCCTACAATGAGCAGTTCTTC. Protein product: CAISDPRGASYNEQFF.

This sequence joins TRBV5-1 and TRBJ2-3, with 12 nucleotides matching TRBD2. The CDR3 spans 19 residues. Trimming took 0 bases from V and 5 from J; bases not matched to a gene: 13. Germline assignment: CDR1 SGHRS and CDR2 YFSETQ. DNA of the CDR3: TGCGCCAGCAGCTTGGCCCCGTGGGGACTAGCGGGTGAGGGAGATACGCAGTATTTT. Translation: CASSLAPWGLAGEGDTQYF.

This clone occurred once. V gene TRBV6-4 combines with J gene TRBJ2-1, with 12 bases aligning to TRBD1. Germline assignment: CDR1 MRHNA and CDR2 SNTAGT. J lost 7 bases, V lost 0 bases, and 4 bases had no gene match. The CDR3 is made up of 16 amino acids. The CDR3 spells CASSDSAGQGANEQFF. Written as DNA, the CDR3 is TGTGCCAGCAGTGACTCGGCGGGACAGGGGGCGAATGAGCAGTTCTTC.

The V call is TRBV6-2 or TRBV6-3, the J call TRBJ2-5; 9 bases align to TRBD1. The CDR3 has 14 residues. Germline CDR1 MNHEY, CDR2 SVGEGT. V was pared by 5 bases and J by 5 bases, with 6 bases of the junction left unmatched. CDR3 DNA sequence: TGTGCCAGCAGTCCAGGGACAGGGATCGAGACCCAGTACTTC. Translating gives CASSPGTGIETQYF.

V usage is TRBV9 and J usage is TRBJ2-6, with TRBD2 matching over 13 bases. Unmatched junction bases numbered 6, after V lost 3 bases and J lost 0 bases. The CDR3 runs 19 residues. The germline V gene encodes CDR1 SGDLS and CDR2 YYNGEE. DNA of the CDR3: TGTGCCAGCAGCGATCCCGGACTAGCGGGGGCCTCTGGGGCCAACGTCCTGACTTTC. Its protein product is CASSDPGLAGASGANVLTF.

This clone appeared a few times. The chain links TRBV29-1 to TRBJ2-1; D call uncertain. This CDR3 region has 12 residues. The V end lost 7 bases, the J end lost 7 bases, and 14 bases lay between the germline ends. CDR1 is SQVTM, CDR2 ANQGSEA, per germline. As DNA, the CDR3 is TGCAGCGCCCGGTCCCCCGTGAATGAGCAGTTCTTC. Translation: CSARSPVNEQFF.

The chain combines TRBV6-6 with TRBJ2-1, with TRBD2 matching 13 bases. CDR1 and CDR2 from the germline V gene are MNHNY and SVGAGI (reference sequence). The CDR3 loop spans 17 amino acids. With 5 bases clipped from V and 0 bases from J, the junction kept 4 bases outside the gene matches. The CDR3 sequence is CASSRGLAGVSYNEQFF. For the CDR3, the DNA is TGTGCCAGCAGTCGAGGACTAGCGGGGGTCTCCTACAATGAGCAGTTCTTC.

Of note for this clone: Other nucleotide sequences from this sample produce the same CDR3. The chain has TRBV20-1 and TRBJ1-1, with no clear D. The CDR3 sequence is 11 residues long. The V end was cut by 3 bases, the J end by 5 bases, with 7 bases between. Germline loops: CDR1 DFQATT, CDR2 SNEGSKA (reference sequence). CDR3 nucleotides: TGCAGTGCTAGGTCGGGGACTGAAGCTTTCTTT. It specifies CSARSGTEAFF.

The rearrangement uses TRBV10-1 and TRBJ1-2, with D perhaps matching TRBD1 (5 bases). In germline, CDR1 is WNHNN, CDR2 SYGVQD (reference sequence). The ends were cut back, 5 bases at V and 3 bases at J, with 10 bases in the middle. This CDR3 has 13 amino acids. The chain's CDR3 is CASSLTVDYGYTF. The CDR3 DNA reads as TGCGCCAGCAGTCTGACAGTGGACTATGGCTACACCTTC.

This clone was seen a handful of times. V and J are TRBV15 and TRBJ2-1; possibly TRBD2 for D (6 bases). V lost 1 base to trimming and J lost 6 bases, with 16 bases between them. This CDR3 is 16 amino acids long. The germline V gene encodes CDR1 LNHNV and CDR2 YYDKDF (reference sequence). The CDR3 loop is CATSRVAGSVSNEQFF. The CDR3 coding sequence is TGTGCCACCAGCAGAGTGGCGGGAAGCGTGAGCAATGAGCAGTTCTTC.

As for this clone: The junction departs from germline at one end; a sequencing error may be responsible. The chain links TRBV7-7 to TRBJ1-6; unclear D gene. CDR1 SSHAT and CDR2 FNYEAQ come from the germline V gene (reference sequence). CDR3 length equals 16 residues. CDR3 sequence (DNA): TGTGCTAGCAGCAAAATTAAGAGCTCCTATAATTCACCCCTCCACTTT. It yields the protein CASSKIKSSYNSPLHF.

This clone has only a few counts. V is TRBV3-1 (or the pseudogene TRBV3-2) and J is TRBJ2-3; possible D gene TRBD2, 6 bases. Germline V gives CDR1 LGHDT, CDR2 YNNKEL (reference sequence). The CDR3 totals 14 residues. Between the trimmed V and J ends, which lost 4 bases and 2 bases, there was a span of 10 bases. CDR3 in amino acids: CASSLAGITDTQYF. CDR3 DNA: TGTGCCAGCAGCCTGGCGGGAATCACAGATACGCAGTATTTT.

This sequence joins TRBV11-2 and TRBJ2-5, with D perhaps matching TRBD1 (5 bases). CDR3 length: 16 residues. Germline values: CDR1 SGHAT, CDR2 FQNNGV. Deletions cut 5 bases from V and 1 base from J, with 17 bases between. CDR3 sequence reads: CASSPPSWGLQETQYF. The CDR3 DNA reads TGTGCCAGCAGCCCTCCCTCGTGGGGCCTCCAAGAGACCCAGTACTTC. The full variable domain, in which reference TRBV11-2 and TRBJ2-5 provide the parts outside the CDR3, is EAGVAQSPRYKIIEKRQSVAFWCNPISGHATLYWYQQILGQGPKLLIQFQNNGVVDDSQLPKDRFSAERLKGVDSTLKIQPAKLEDSAVYLCASSPPSWGLQETQYFGPGTRLLVL.

V gene TRBV4-1 combines with J gene TRBJ2-2; 11 bases align to TRBD2. Germline V lookup: CDR1 MGHRA, CDR2 YSYEKL. V shed 6 bases and J 4 bases; nucleotides not matched to a gene: 10. The CDR3 length is 17 residues. CDR3 in DNA: TGCGCCAGCAGTCTCGTAGCGGGAGGGAAAAGCACCGGGGAGCTGTTTTTT. This sequence encodes CASSLVAGGKSTGELFF.

This clone appeared a single time. V is TRBV10-3 and J is TRBJ2-3, with D perhaps TRBD1 (6 bases). Looked up from germline, CDR1 is ENHRY and CDR2 is SYGVKD. Trimming cost V 5 bases and J 2 bases, with 20 bases left between them. This CDR3 comprises 17 residues. CDR3 DNA: TGTGCCATCAGTTCCCGAACTAAACAGGGCGCCACAGATACGCAGTATTTT. It yields the protein CAISSRTKQGATDTQYF.

The V and J genes are TRBV11-2 and TRBJ2-7, with a weak D call TRBD2 (6 bases). Germline loops: CDR1 SGHAT, CDR2 FQNNGV. Trimming took off 3 bases at V and 0 bases at J, with 21 bases between the two ends. The CDR3 has 18 amino acids. CDR3 sequence: CASSFQSGGAASSYEQYF. CDR3 DNA: TGTGCCAGCAGCTTTCAGAGCGGCGGGGCGGCTAGCTCCTACGAGCAGTACTTC.

This CDR3 is CASSMGILAGGYNEQFF. The CDR3 nucleotides are TGTGCCAGTAGTATGGGAATACTAGCGGGAGGGTATAATGAGCAGTTCTTC. The chain carries TRBV19 and TRBJ2-1; TRBD2 matches at 13 bases. V lost 3 bases, J lost 7 bases, and 9 bases stayed unmatched. This CDR3 has 17 amino acids. Germline lookup yields CDR1 LNHDA and CDR2 SQIVND (reference sequence).

This clone was recorded only once. This chain uses TRBV5-1 with TRBJ1-5; tentatively, D is TRBD1 (6 bases). This CDR3 has 14 amino acids. From germline, CDR1 is SGHRS and CDR2 YFSETQ. Trimming took 4 bases from V and 7 from J, leaving 15 bases between them. In DNA, the CDR3 is TGCGCCAGCAGCCTATGGGACATGGGACAGCCCCAGCATTTT. It specifies CASSLWDMGQPQHF.